Below, 2 T cell receptor beta chains from the same sample are listed, as sequenced in a study of CD8+ T cells in alopecia areata. Reverse transcribed after extraction, RNA yielded cDNA as the sequencing template. Libraries were prepared by immunoSEQ multiplex PCR; TCRdb keeps only in-frame clonotypes and omits some of them. Of 270,000 or so clones listed, roughly 64% are singletons. This sample's treatment: oral pan-JAK inhibitor, 5-10 mg twice daily. Sample: CD4+ T cells sorted from blood, taken at week 24, from a patient treated with tofacitinib. The source is a human donor with alopecia areata.

This clone was counted a single time. This chain connects TRBV30 to TRBJ1-6; a possible D gene is TRBD1 (6 bases). Per germline, CDR1 GTSNPN and CDR2 SVGIG (reference sequence). The V end lost 2 bases, the J end lost 0 bases, and 8 bases lay between the germline ends. The CDR3 is made up of 15 amino acids. The CDR3 sequence is CAWSRGSSYNSPLHF. CDR3 DNA sequence: TGTGCCTGGAGTAGGGGGTCCTCCTATAATTCACCCCTCCACTTT.

The rearrangement joins TRBV30 to TRBJ2-2; D possibly corresponds to TRBD2 (5 bases). The CDR3 is made up of 15 amino acids. The germline CDR1 and CDR2 sequences are GTSNPN and SVGIG (reference sequence). Trimming stripped 0 bases from V and 6 bases from J, with 14 bases between. The CDR3 bases are TGTGCCTGGAGTGTACTCCGAGGAGGAGCCGGGGAGCTGTTTTTT. The encoded protein is CAWSVLRGGAGELFF.